The rows below give T cell receptor beta chains drawn from one sample of a study of blood T cells in healthy people across ages. From the 5' RACE reads, TCRdb called clonotypes with MiXCR, one entry per CDR3 protein. Here the sample spans around 670,000 distinct CDR3 sequences, roughly 30% being singletons. Sample: blood. These receptors were obtained from a woman older than 75 in good health. Each CDR3 is given with its conserved first and last residue. D genes are given only for firm matches. Only part of the rows carry a size: once, few, many, or a class if the clone is expanded.

cdr3_nt,cdr3_aa,v_call,j_call,clone_size,d_call
TGCGCCAGCAGCCAAGACAGGACTAGCGGGAGTCACTACGAGCAGTACTTC,CASSQDRTSGSHYEQYF,TRBV4-1,TRBJ2-7,NA,TRBD2
TGTGCCACCGCGACAGGGGAATTCGAGCAGTTCTTC,CATATGEFEQFF,TRBV7-6,TRBJ2-1,NA,TRBD1
TGCGCCAGCAGCTTGGAAAGCTCTGGGGCCAACGTCCGGACTTTC,CASSLESSGANVRTF,TRBV5-1,TRBJ2-6,few,NA
TGTGCCAGCAGCCAAGACGCCGTTTCCTACGAGCAGTACTTC,CASSQDAVSYEQYF,TRBV3-1,TRBJ2-7,many,NA
TGTGCCTGGAGTCTAGCCGGGACAGGGGGTACCGGGGAGCTGTTTTTT,CAWSLAGTGGTGELFF,TRBV30,TRBJ2-2,NA,TRBD1
TGTGCCAGCAGGCCGGGAACGAGCAATCAGCCCCAGCATTTT,CASRPGTSNQPQHF,TRBV7-2,TRBJ1-5,NA,NA
TGTGCCATTTCCGGGCTTTCCCGGGGTGGTGAAAAACTGTTTTTT,CAISGLSRGGEKLFF,TRBV19,TRBJ1-4,NA,NA
TGTGCCAGCAGTTCGAGACTAGCGGGGGACTACAATGAGCAGTTCTTC,CASSSRLAGDYNEQFF,TRBV6-5,TRBJ2-1,few,TRBD2
TGTGCCAGCAGCCGCCACGGACCTCTTCAAAGCTCCTACAATGAGCAGTTCTTC,CASSRHGPLQSSYNEQFF,TRBV6-5,TRBJ2-1,many,NA
TGTGCCAGCAGCGTAGGTTTAGCGGGGGGGCGGGGAGATACGCAGTATTTT,CASSVGLAGGRGDTQYF,TRBV9,TRBJ2-3,few,TRBD2
TGCGCCAGCAGCTCGTCGTATCCTAGCGGGGACTACGAGCAGTACTTC,CASSSSYPSGDYEQYF,TRBV5-1,TRBJ2-7,many,TRBD2
TGTGCCAGCAGCCCGAGACCGGGGGGGAACACAGATACGCAGTATTTT,CASSPRPGGNTDTQYF,TRBV4-2,TRBJ2-3,NA,TRBD2
TGCAGTGCTAGAAACGGCATGAACACTGAAGCTTTCTTT,CSARNGMNTEAFF,TRBV20-1,TRBJ1-1,many,NA
TGTGCCAGCAGCCCCGCGTTTACCTACAATGAGCAGTTCTTC,CASSPAFTYNEQFF,TRBV12-3/TRBV12-4,TRBJ2-1,many,NA
TGTGCCAGCAGCTCGGAGGGGAAAAGCATCAATCAGCCCCAGCATTTT,CASSSEGKSINQPQHF,TRBV11-3,TRBJ1-5,NA,NA
TGTGCCAGCAGCTCCCGAGTCGGGGAGCTGTTTTTT,CASSSRVGELFF,TRBV11-2,TRBJ2-2,few,NA
TGTGCCAGCAGCCGCGTGGGGCTTCGCTACAATGAGCAGTTCTTC,CASSRVGLRYNEQFF,TRBV7-9,TRBJ2-1,many,NA
TGTGCCACCAGCAGAGGGAGACAGGGTGGTGAAAAACTGTTTTTT,CATSRGRQGGEKLFF,TRBV15,TRBJ1-4,NA,TRBD1
TGTGCCAGCAGTCCTAAATATAAAACAACGGGAAATCAGCCCCAGCATTTT,CASSPKYKTTGNQPQHF,TRBV3-1,TRBJ1-5,NA,NA
TGCAGTGCTAGGTTTACGTCCAGGGGCTCGAATCAGCCCCAGCATTTT,CSARFTSRGSNQPQHF,TRBV20-1,TRBJ1-5,many,NA
TGTGCCAGCAGTTTAGGAGGCAGGGGCTACACCTTC,CASSLGGRGYTF,TRBV12-3/TRBV12-4,TRBJ1-2,many,NA
TGTGCCAGCACCGGGGGACTAGCGCAGAATGAGCAGTTCTTC,CASTGGLAQNEQFF,TRBV7-3,TRBJ2-1,NA,TRBD2
TGCAGCGTTGAAAGGACTAGCTACAATGAGCAGTTCTTC,CSVERTSYNEQFF,TRBV29-1,TRBJ2-1,NA,TRBD2
TGTGCCAGCAGCTTTGACGGATCCAACTATGGCTACACCTTC,CASSFDGSNYGYTF,TRBV7-9,TRBJ1-2,many,NA
TGTGCCAGCAGTGGCTCATCGCATGAAAAACGGTTTTTT,CASSGSSHEKRFF,TRBV6-1,TRBJ1-4,NA,NA
TGTGCCAGTAGTATTGTGTCAGGGGCGATAGAGCAGTTCTTC,CASSIVSGAIEQFF,TRBV19,TRBJ2-1,many,NA
TGTGCCAGCAGTTACCTCCATGGCTACGAGCAGTACTTC,CASSYLHGYEQYF,TRBV6-2/TRBV6-3,TRBJ2-7,once,NA
TGCAGTGCGCGGCTCCTAGCGGGAGGGCTCTATGAGCAGTTCTTC,CSARLLAGGLYEQFF,TRBV20-1,TRBJ2-1,once,TRBD2
TGTGCCAGCAGCTTAGATCGACAGGACTATGGCTACACCTTC,CASSLDRQDYGYTF,TRBV7-9,TRBJ1-2,many,NA
TGTAGCGTTGGACGGACTTATAACAATGAGCAGTACTTC,CSVGRTYNNEQYF,TRBV29-1,TRBJ2-7,once,NA
TGTGCCAGCAGCTCAGGGTCTGGGTTCAATGAGCAGTTCTTC,CASSSGSGFNEQFF,TRBV7-9,TRBJ2-1,NA,NA
TGCGCCAGCAGCCTTACTAGCGGCAAAACAAAAGAGACCCAGTACTTC,CASSLTSGKTKETQYF,TRBV5-1,TRBJ2-5,many,TRBD2
TGTGCCAGCAGTGAGGTCCGGGCATCTGAAGCTTTCTTT,CASSEVRASEAFF,TRBV6-1,TRBJ1-1,NA,NA